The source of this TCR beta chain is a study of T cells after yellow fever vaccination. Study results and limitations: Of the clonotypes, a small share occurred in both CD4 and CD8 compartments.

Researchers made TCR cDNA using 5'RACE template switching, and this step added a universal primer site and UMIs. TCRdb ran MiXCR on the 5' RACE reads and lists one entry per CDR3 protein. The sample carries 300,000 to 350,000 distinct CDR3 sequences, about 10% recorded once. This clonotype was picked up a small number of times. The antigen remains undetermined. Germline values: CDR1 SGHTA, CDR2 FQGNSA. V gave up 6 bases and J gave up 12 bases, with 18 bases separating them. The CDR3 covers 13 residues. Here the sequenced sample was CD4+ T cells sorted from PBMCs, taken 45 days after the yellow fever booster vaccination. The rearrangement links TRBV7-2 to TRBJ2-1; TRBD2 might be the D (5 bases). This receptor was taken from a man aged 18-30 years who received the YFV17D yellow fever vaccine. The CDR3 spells CASRPSSPERQFF. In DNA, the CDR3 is TGTGCCAGCAGACCTTCTAGCCCCGAACGGCAGTTCTTC. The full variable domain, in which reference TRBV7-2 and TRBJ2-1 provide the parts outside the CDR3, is GAGVSQSPSNKVTEKGKDVELRCDPISGHTALYWYRQSLGQGLEFLIYFQGNSAPDKSGLPSDRFSAERTGGSVSTLTIQRTQQEDSAVYLCASRPSSPERQFFGPGTRLTVL.